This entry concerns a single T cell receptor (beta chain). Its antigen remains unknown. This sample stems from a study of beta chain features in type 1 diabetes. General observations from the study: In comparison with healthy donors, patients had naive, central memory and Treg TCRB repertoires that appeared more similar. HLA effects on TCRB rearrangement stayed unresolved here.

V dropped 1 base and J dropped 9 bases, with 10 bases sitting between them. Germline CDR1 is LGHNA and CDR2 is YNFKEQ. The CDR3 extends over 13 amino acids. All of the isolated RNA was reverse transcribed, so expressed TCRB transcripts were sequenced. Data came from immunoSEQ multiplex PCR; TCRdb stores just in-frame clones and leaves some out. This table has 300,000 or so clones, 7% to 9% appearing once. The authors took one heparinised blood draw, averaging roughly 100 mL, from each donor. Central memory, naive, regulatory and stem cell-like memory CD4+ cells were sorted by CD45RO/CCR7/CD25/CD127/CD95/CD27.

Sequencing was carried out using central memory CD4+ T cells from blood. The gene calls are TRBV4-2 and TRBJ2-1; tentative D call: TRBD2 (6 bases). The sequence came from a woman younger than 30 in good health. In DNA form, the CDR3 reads TGTGCCAGCAGCCAAGCCGGAGGGGCTGAGCAGTTCTTC. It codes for CASSQAGGAEQFF.